The entry below gives a single T cell receptor beta chain sequence along with its context. This sample is drawn from a study of blood T cell repertoires in COVID-19. Looking at the study overall: Specimens from acute and convalescent COVID-19 originated in the United States, Italy and Spain.

Germline assignment: CDR1 SGHAT and CDR2 FQDESV (reference sequence). The V end lost 5 bases, the J end lost 1 base, and 11 bases lay between the germline ends. CDR3 length: 14 amino acids. Profiled with immunoSEQ multiplex PCR; TCRdb holds only in-frame clones, not every one. The sample consists of around 440,000 clones, approximately 88% of them appearing once. The genes are TRBV11-1 and TRBJ1-1, with D perhaps TRBD1 (6 bases). The sequence was obtained from a woman aged 50 to 60 with COVID-19, enrolled during active disease. Sequencing was done on a sample of peripheral blood. CDR3 loop: CASSVDRSNTEAFF. The CDR3 DNA is TGTGCCAGCAGCGTGGACAGATCGAACACTGAAGCTTTCTTT.